A selection of T cell receptor beta chains follows, all from one sample in a study of neoadjuvant anti-PD-1 for oral cavity cancer. The method was immunoSEQ multiplex PCR; TCRdb's version includes in-frame clones alone and lacks a portion of them. The sample lists tens of thousands of clones, around 85% occurring once. Sample: PBMCs, taken after nivolumab (anti-PD-1) treatment. The receptors were gathered from a person aged 35 to 85 with oral cavity squamous cell carcinoma. The conserved cysteine and the conserved F or W are not part of the CDR3 here. The size entry is marked missing in some rows and otherwise reads once, few, many or a size class.

clone_size j_call cdr3_length v_call cdr3_aa
. TRBJ2-1 10 TRBV27 ASKVGGGEQF
. TRBJ1-4 15 TRBV7-9 ASSPALTGKANEKLF
. TRBJ1-1 13 TRBV6-5 ASSYGGFSNTEAF
few TRBJ1-1 10 TRBV12-5 ASGLDGLGAF
. TRBJ2-5 14 TRBV10-3 AISQPGQGMKETQY
. TRBJ2-2 12 TRBV9 ASSVEPSTGELF
. TRBJ1-1 11 TRBV27 ASSRRQGAEAF
. TRBJ2-3 16 TRBV5-5 ASSPRGYLAASTDTQY
. TRBJ1-1 13 TRBV7-8 ASSSQTRLEVEAF
few TRBJ1-1 12 TRBV7-6 ASRQTGTAAEAF
few TRBJ1-1 9 TRBV5-8 ASSLYLWAF
few TRBJ2-2 11 TRBV4-2 ASSQGSVGELF
. TRBJ1-2 12 TRBV5-1 ASSLGPRNYGYT
. TRBJ1-3 18 TRBV15 ATSRGGTETGGASGNTIY
. TRBJ2-7 17 TRBV10-3 AIRGRGLAERQGSYEQY
. TRBJ2-5 12 TRBV15 ATSRDGARETQY
. TRBJ1-3 13 TRBV9 ASSVDRDSGNTIY
. TRBJ1-1 12 TRBV6-1 ASSPATANTEAF
. TRBJ2-7 12 TRBV30 ASAGAGGPYEQY
. TRBJ1-2 12 TRBV27 ASRSRAPGYGYT
. TRBJ1-2 12 TRBV5-6 ASSWGALKVGYT
. TRBJ1-1 10 TRBV7-9 ASSMLNTEAF
. TRBJ2-7 12 TRBV27 ASSQDRGSYEQY
. TRBJ2-1 9 TRBV2 ASSGSREKF
. TRBJ2-1 14 TRBV14 ASSPLGLAGSNEQF
. TRBJ1-6 14 TRBV7-9 ASSLGQSSYNSPLH
. TRBJ2-7 12 TRBV6-5 ASKGTSGSYEQY
. TRBJ2-3 15 TRBV5-4 ASKRTSGGIGTDTQY
. TRBJ2-5 13 TRBV7-2 ASSLSKAGGETQY
. TRBJ1-1 16 TRBV11-2 ASSLPGQGFGLNTEAF
. TRBJ2-7 14 TRBV5-4 ASSPRTSGSLYEQY
. TRBJ1-1 11 TRBV6-1 ASRGGLYTEAF
. TRBJ2-7 12 TRBV11-2 ASSLRGGLYEQY
. TRBJ2-1 12 TRBV27 ASSNPGTSVEQF
. TRBJ1-2 14 TRBV11-2 ASSHTSGRLNYGYT
. TRBJ2-1 17 TRBV5-4 ASSFGRGGGEGSYNEQF
. TRBJ1-6 13 TRBV2 ASRLQGLNNSPLH
. TRBJ2-5 11 TRBV6-5 ASSYGPEETQY
. TRBJ1-1 14 TRBV28 ASGISEWMGNAEAF
once TRBJ1-2 14 TRBV9 ASSGGTGAPTYGYT
. TRBJ2-3 13 TRBV2 ASSGGRRSTDTQY
once TRBJ2-7 11 TRBV6-1 ASSARISHEQY
. TRBJ2-1 14 TRBV5-1 ASSLWSGGSYNEQF
. TRBJ2-1 12 TRBV10-1 ASSPPGRNNEQF
. TRBJ2-2 9 TRBV10-1 ASGGTGELF
. TRBJ1-1 12 TRBV5-1 ASSLDSIYTEAF
. TRBJ2-1 12 TRBV10-2 ASSEIGLPNEQF
. TRBJ2-2 12 TRBV2 ANQRDANTGELF
. TRBJ2-2 13 TRBV7-9 ASSAGFRDTGELF
. TRBJ2-1 13 TRBV10-3 AISKGAGTWDEQF
. TRBJ2-2 15 TRBV2 ASSLTRGGRGNGELF
few TRBJ1-1 12 TRBV7-6 ASSTQVMLTEAF
. TRBJ2-2 12 TRBV29-1 SVETQGIAGELF
. TRBJ2-7 9 TRBV10-3 AIRQSYEQY
. TRBJ2-7 13 TRBV11-2 ASSATRAGPYEQY
few TRBJ1-1 12 TRBV18 ASSPVGSHTEAF
. TRBJ2-2 12 TRBV27 ASSPLSNTGELF
. TRBJ1-5 12 TRBV6-1 ASSEAGGHQPQH
. TRBJ1-3 13 TRBV28 ASRWGQGPGNTIY
. TRBJ2-5 12 TRBV7-9 ASSWRGGQETQY